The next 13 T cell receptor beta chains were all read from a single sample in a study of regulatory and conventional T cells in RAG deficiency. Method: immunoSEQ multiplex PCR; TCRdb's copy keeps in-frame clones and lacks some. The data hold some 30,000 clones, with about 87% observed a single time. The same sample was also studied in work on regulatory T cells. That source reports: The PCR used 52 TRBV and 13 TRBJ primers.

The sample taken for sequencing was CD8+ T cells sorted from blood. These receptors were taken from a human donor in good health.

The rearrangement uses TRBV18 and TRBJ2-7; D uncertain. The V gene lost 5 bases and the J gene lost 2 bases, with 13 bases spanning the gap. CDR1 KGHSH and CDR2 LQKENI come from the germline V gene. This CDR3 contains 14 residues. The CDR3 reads CASSATDRPYEQYF. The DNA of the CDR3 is TGTGCCAGCTCAGCGACGGACCGACCCTACGAGCAGTACTTC.

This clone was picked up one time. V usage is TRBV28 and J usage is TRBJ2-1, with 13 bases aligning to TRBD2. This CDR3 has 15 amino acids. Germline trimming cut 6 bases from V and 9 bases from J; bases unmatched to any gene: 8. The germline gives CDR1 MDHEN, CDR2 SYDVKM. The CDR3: CASRPAGLAGSEQFF. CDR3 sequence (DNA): TGTGCCAGCAGGCCGGCGGGACTAGCGGGAAGTGAGCAGTTCTTC.

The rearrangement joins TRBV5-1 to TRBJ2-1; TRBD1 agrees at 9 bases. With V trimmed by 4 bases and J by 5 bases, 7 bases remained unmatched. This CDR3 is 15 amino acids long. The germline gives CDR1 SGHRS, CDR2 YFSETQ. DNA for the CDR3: TGCGCCAGCAGCCACACCGGGACAGGGAACAATGAGCAGTTCTTC. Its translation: CASSHTGTGNNEQFF.

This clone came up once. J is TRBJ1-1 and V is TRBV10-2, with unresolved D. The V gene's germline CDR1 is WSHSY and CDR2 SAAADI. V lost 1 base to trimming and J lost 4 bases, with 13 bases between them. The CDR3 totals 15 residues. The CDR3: CASSEYRGLGTEAFF. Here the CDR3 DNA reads TGCGCCAGCAGTGAGTATCGGGGTTTGGGCACTGAAGCTTTCTTT.

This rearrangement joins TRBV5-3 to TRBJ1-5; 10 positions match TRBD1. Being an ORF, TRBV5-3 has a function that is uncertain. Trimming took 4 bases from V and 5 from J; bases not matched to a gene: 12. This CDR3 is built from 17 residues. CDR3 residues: CARSPGTGVGYDQPQHF. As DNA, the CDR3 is TGTGCCAGAAGCCCCGGGACAGGGGTTGGTTACGATCAGCCCCAGCATTTT.

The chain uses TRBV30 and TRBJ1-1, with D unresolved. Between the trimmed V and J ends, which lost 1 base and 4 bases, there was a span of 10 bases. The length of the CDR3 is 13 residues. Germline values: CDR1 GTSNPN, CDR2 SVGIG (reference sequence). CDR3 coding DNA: TGTGCCTGGAGTGGGGGAGTGGGCACTGAAGCTTTCTTT. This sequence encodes CAWSGGVGTEAFF.

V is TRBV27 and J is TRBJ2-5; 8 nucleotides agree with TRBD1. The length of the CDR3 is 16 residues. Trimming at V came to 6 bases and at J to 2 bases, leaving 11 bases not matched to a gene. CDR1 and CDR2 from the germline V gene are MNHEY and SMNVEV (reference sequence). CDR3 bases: TGTGCCAGCAGCTCCTTCGGGGACAGGCTTCAAGAGACCCAGTACTTC. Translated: CASSSFGDRLQETQYF.

CDR3 amino acids: CASSPDTDTQYF. The CDR3 nucleotides are TGTGCCAGCAGTCCTGACACAGATACGCAGTATTTT. The V call is TRBV27, the J call TRBJ2-3; no reliable D call. Trimming removed 5 bases from V and 2 bases from J, with 5 bases in between. This CDR3 has 12 residues. Germline V gene lookup returns CDR1 MNHEY and CDR2 SMNVEV (reference sequence).

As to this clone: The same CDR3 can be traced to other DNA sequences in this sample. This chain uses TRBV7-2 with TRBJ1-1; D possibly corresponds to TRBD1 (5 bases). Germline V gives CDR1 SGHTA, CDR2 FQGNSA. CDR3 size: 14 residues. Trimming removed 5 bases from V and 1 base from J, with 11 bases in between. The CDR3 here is CASSPGLGNTEAFF. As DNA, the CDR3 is TGTGCCAGCAGCCCGGGACTAGGGAACACTGAAGCTTTCTTT.

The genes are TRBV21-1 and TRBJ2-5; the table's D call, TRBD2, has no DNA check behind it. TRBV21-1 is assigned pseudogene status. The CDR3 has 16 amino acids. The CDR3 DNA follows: TGTGCCAGCAGCAAAGGCGGCGAGGGCCCGGAAGAGACCCAGTACTTC. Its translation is CASSKGGEGPEETQYF.

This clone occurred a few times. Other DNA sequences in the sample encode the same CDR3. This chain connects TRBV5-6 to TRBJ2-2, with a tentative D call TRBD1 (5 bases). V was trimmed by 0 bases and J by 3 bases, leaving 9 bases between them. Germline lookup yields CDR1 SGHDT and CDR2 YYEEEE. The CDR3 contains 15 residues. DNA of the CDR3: TGTGCCAGCAGCTTGGTCCAGGGCGACACCGGGGAGCTGTTTTTT. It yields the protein CASSLVQGDTGELFF. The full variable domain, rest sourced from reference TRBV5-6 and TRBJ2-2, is DAGVTQSPTHLIKTRGQQVTLRCSPKSGHDTVSWYQQALGQGPQFIFQYYEEEERQRGNFPDRFSGHQFPNYSSELNVNALLLGDSALYLCASSLVQGDTGELFFGEGSRLTVL.

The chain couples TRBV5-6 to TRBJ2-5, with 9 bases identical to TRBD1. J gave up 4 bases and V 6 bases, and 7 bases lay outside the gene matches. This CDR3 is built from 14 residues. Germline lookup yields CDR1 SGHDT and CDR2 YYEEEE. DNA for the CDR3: TGTGCCAGCAAACCGAGGGACAGGGCAGAGACCCAGTACTTC. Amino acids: CASKPRDRAETQYF.

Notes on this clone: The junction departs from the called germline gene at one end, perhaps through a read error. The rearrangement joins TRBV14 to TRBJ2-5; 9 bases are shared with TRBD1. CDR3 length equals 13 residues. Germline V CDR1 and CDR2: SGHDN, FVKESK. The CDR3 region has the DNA TGTGCCAGCAGCCAGGGACAGGGTGGGTCCCAAGACTTC. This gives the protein CASSQGQGGSQDF.